The clone carrying this T cell receptor (beta chain) came up many times. No antigen is known for it. The record originates from a study of T cells after yellow fever vaccination. Study information: Fractions low in cell number were prepared with SMART-Seq v4 Ultra Low Input.

A universal primer site and UMIs were added as TCR cDNA was made by 5'RACE template switching. TCRdb itself ran the 5' RACE reads through MiXCR, one entry per CDR3 protein. In the table there are over 150,000 distinct CDR3 sequences, 5.5% to 8% of which are singletons. CDR3 size: 15 residues. In germline, CDR1 is SGHTA, CDR2 FQGNSA. Trimming stripped 5 bases from V and 6 bases from J, with 18 bases between. Study conclusions and caveats: Although most clonotypes did not, a small share appeared in both CD4 and CD8 compartments.

Sequenced here: CD4+ T cells sorted from PBMCs, sampled on the day of the first yellow fever vaccination. This sequence joins TRBV7-2 and TRBJ2-3; D uncertain. The TCR originated in a man younger than 35 who received the YFV17D yellow fever vaccine. CDR3 protein: CASSLDFRSFDTQYF. CDR3 nucleotides: TGTGCCAGCAGCCTAGATTTTAGGTCATTTGATACGCAGTATTTT.